The rows below give T cell receptor beta chains drawn from one sample of a study of cytomegalovirus exposure and HLA in healthy donors. The table came from immunoSEQ multiplex PCR; TCRdb's copy has only in-frame clones and leaves some out. Of about 190,000 clones listed, about 81% are singletons. The material sequenced was PBMCs. These receptors all stem from a man aged 25-45 years in good health and CMV-seropositive. CDR3s include the opening cysteine and the closing phenylalanine or tryptophan. D genes are given only for firm matches. The size field is filled for only some rows; it gives once, few, many or a size class.

TRBJ2-3	NA	17	TRBV5-1	TRBD2	TGCGCCAGCAGCTTGGACGGGACTAGCCCCAGCACAGATACGCAGTATTTT	CASSLDGTSPSTDTQYF
TRBJ1-4	NA	15	TRBV5-4	NA	TGTGCCAGCAGCACCACCGGCGGAATAAATGAAAAACTGTTTTTT	CASSTTGGINEKLFF
TRBJ1-5	NA	15	TRBV19	TRBD1	TGTGCCAGTAGTATAGCGGGACAGGGGGATCAGCCCCAGCATTTT	CASSIAGQGDQPQHF
TRBJ1-3	NA	16	TRBV19	NA	TGTGCCAGTAGTATAGCGGGGGGAAGCTCTGGAAACACCATATATTTT	CASSIAGGSSGNTIYF
TRBJ1-6	NA	13	TRBV19	NA	TGTGCCAGTAGTATGAAAGGGGGGGGACCCCTCCACTTT	CASSMKGGGPLHF
TRBJ2-7	once	13	TRBV6-5	TRBD2	TGTGCCAGCGGGGGGGGAGGGTCCTACGAGCAGTACTTC	CASGGGGSYEQYF
TRBJ1-5	NA	14	TRBV28	TRBD1	TGTGCCCCGACAGCAGGGGGCCCTTATCAGCCCCAGCATTTT	CAPTAGGPYQPQHF
TRBJ2-5	NA	15	TRBV28	TRBD2	TGTGCCAGCAGTTTAGGGTCGACTAGCGTAGAGACCCAGTACTTC	CASSLGSTSVETQYF
TRBJ2-7	NA	13	TRBV6-5	NA	TGTGCCAGCAGTTACTTCGGTAGCAACGAGCAGTACTTC	CASSYFGSNEQYF
TRBJ1-3	NA	16	TRBV4-3	NA	TGCGCCAGCAGCCAAGGGGCGGGGGGCAACGGAAACACCATATATTTT	CASSQGAGGNGNTIYF
TRBJ1-6	once	14	TRBV15	NA	TGTGCCACCAGCAGCAGGTTCAATAATTCACCCCTCCACTTT	CATSSRFNNSPLHF
TRBJ1-3	NA	13	TRBV7-2	NA	TGTGCCAGCAGCTCAGCGGGAGGGGACACCATATATTTT	CASSSAGGDTIYF
TRBJ1-1	NA	15	TRBV11-3	TRBD1	TGTGCCAGCAGCTACCGGGACAGGACGAACACTGAAGCTTTCTTT	CASSYRDRTNTEAFF
TRBJ2-7	NA	14	TRBV27	NA	TGTGCCAGCAGTTTAAAATCTGTGGTGAGGGAGCAGTACTTC	CASSLKSVVREQYF
TRBJ2-1	NA	13	TRBV29-1	TRBD2	TGCAGCGTTGAAACGGGAGGGCCTGGGGAGCAGTTCTTC	CSVETGGPGEQFF
TRBJ2-7	NA	17	TRBV7-9	TRBD2	TGTGCCAGCAGCTCCCCCGGGACTAGCGGGAGTATCCACGAGCAGTACTTC	CASSSPGTSGSIHEQYF
TRBJ1-1	NA	16	TRBV28	NA	TGTGCCAGCGTTCCAGCGGGGCGGGGGGATCGGACTGAAGCTTTCTTT	CASVPAGRGDRTEAFF
TRBJ2-7	NA	16	TRBV15	NA	TGTGCCACCAGCAGAGATCGCGCGGAATCAAGGAACGAGCAGTACTTC	CATSRDRAESRNEQYF
TRBJ2-5	few	14	TRBV4-1	NA	TGCGCCAGCAGCCAAGAGGGCCCTCGAGAGACCCAGTACTTC	CASSQEGPRETQYF
TRBJ1-4	NA	15	TRBV5-6	TRBD1	TGTGCCAGCAGCTTGACGGGACAGGTTAATGAAAAACTGTTTTTT	CASSLTGQVNEKLFF
TRBJ2-7	NA	16	TRBV10-3	TRBD1	TGTGCCATCACTCCAAAAGAAGGGGGCAAAACCTACGAGCAGTACTTC	CAITPKEGGKTYEQYF
TRBJ2-5	NA	17	TRBV5-5	TRBD2	TGTGCCAGCAGCTTGGCACCCCTGCGGGGGGTGAAAGAGACCCAGTACTTC	CASSLAPLRGVKETQYF
TRBJ1-1	few	13	TRBV13	TRBD1	TGTGCCAGCAGCCGACAGGGTAACACTGAAGCTTTCTTT	CASSRQGNTEAFF
TRBJ2-5	few	14	TRBV18	NA	TGTGCCAGCTCACCTCAGGGGGGACAGGAGACCCAGTACTTC	CASSPQGGQETQYF
TRBJ2-3	NA	15	TRBV7-7	TRBD1	TGTGCTAGCAGCCCCGGGACAGGTGGCACAGATACGCAGTATTTT	CASSPGTGGTDTQYF
TRBJ1-6	NA	14	TRBV11-2	NA	TGTGCCAGCAGCTTTTTCCAGACAGATTCACCCCTCCACTTT	CASSFFQTDSPLHF